These 14 T cell receptor beta chains originate from one sample sequenced in a study of cytomegalovirus exposure and HLA in healthy donors. Primers included in the PCR were 60 Vbeta and 13 Jbeta primers. This table comes from immunoSEQ multiplex PCR, and its TCRdb copy is limited to in-frame clones, with some not included. The sample has 140,000 or so clones, 60% to 80% seen once; the top ten hold 1.5% to 2%. Sequenced: PBMCs. Receptors originate from a woman in her thirties in good health and CMV-seronegative.

The V gene is TRBV28, the J gene TRBJ2-3; D is uncertain. This CDR3 spans 12 amino acids. Trimming left V 8 bases short and J 0 bases short, with 6 bases between. Germline CDR1 and CDR2: MDHEN and SYDVKM. For the CDR3, the DNA is TGTGCCAGCCAGACTAGCACAGATACGCAGTATTTT. This gives the protein CASQTSTDTQYF.

The V call is TRBV11-2, the J call TRBJ1-2; 7 bases fit TRBD1. Germline loops: CDR1 SGHAT, CDR2 FQNNGV. With 5 bases clipped from V and 2 bases from J, the junction kept 2 bases outside the gene matches. There are 13 residues in the CDR3. CDR3 in amino acids: CASSRGQNYGYTF. The CDR3 DNA reads as TGTGCCAGCAGCCGGGGACAGAACTATGGCTACACCTTC.

The chain couples TRBV6-5 to TRBJ1-5, with TRBD1 as a possible D gene (6 bases). V lost 9 bases to trimming and J lost 4 bases, with 13 bases between them. Germline V gene lookup returns CDR1 MNHEY and CDR2 SVGAGI. This CDR3 contains 13 residues. CDR3 region: CASAGGANQPQHF. In DNA, the CDR3 is TGTGCCAGTGCCGGGGGGGCAAATCAGCCCCAGCATTTT.

V is TRBV7-9 and J is TRBJ1-4, with TRBD1 identical over 7 bases. V lost 4 bases to trimming and J lost 7 bases; unmatched junction nucleotides: 6. The germline V gene has CDR1 SEHNR and CDR2 FQNEAQ (reference sequence). This CDR3 spans 14 amino acids. The CDR3 loop is CASSSRQGVEKLFF. CDR3 DNA sequence: TGTGCCAGCAGCTCGCGACAGGGTGTTGAAAAACTGTTTTTT.

The chain is built from TRBV10-1 and TRBJ2-2; a weak D match, TRBD1 (5 bases). Trimming shortened V by 4 bases and J by 6 bases, and 6 bases separated the two germline ends. Germline V gene data show CDR1 as WNHNN and CDR2 as SYGVQD (reference sequence). This CDR3 comprises 12 residues. CDR3 sequence (DNA): TGCGCCAGCAGTGGGGGCTCCGGGGAGCTGTTTTTT. It encodes CASSGGSGELFF.

This rearrangement joins TRBV28 to TRBJ1-1; D unclear. CDR1 is MDHEN, CDR2 SYDVKM, per germline. CDR3 length: 14 residues. Trimming pared 3 bases from V and 6 bases from J, leaving 14 bases between. CDR3 loop: CASSLPRVVAEAFF. Written as DNA, the CDR3 is TGTGCCAGCAGTTTGCCCCGGGTGGTGGCTGAAGCTTTCTTT.

This clone was seen a single time. The chain links TRBV11-2 to TRBJ2-1; TRBD1 matches 8 bases. CDR1 is SGHAT and CDR2 is FQNNGV in the germline V gene. This CDR3 spans 15 amino acids. V was pared by 5 bases and J by 3 bases, with 6 bases of the junction left unmatched. The CDR3 DNA sequence: TGTGCCAGCAGCCGGTGGACAGGGAGCTACAATGAGCAGTTCTTC. Protein: CASSRWTGSYNEQFF.

V and J are TRBV6-5 and TRBJ1-2, with TRBD1 matching 8 bases. This CDR3 has 16 amino acids. Germline CDR1 reads MNHEY; CDR2 reads SVGAGI. The trim removed 0 bases at V and 4 bases at J, leaving 7 bases unmatched. The CDR3 loop is CASSYSTGGLVYGYTF. As DNA, the CDR3 is TGTGCCAGCAGTTACTCAACAGGGGGACTGGTCTATGGCTACACCTTC.

Comment on this clone: One junction end does not reproduce the germline sequence, and a read error may be involved. The chain carries TRBV6-1 and TRBJ2-3; a possible D gene is TRBD1 (5 bases). Germline CDR1 is MNHNS and CDR2 is SASEGT. This CDR3 region has 12 residues. This CDR3 reads CASSEVDGRDSF. CDR3 coding DNA: TGTGCCAGCAGTGAAGTGGACGGCCGAGACAGTTTT.

This rearrangement joins TRBV7-3 to TRBJ2-7, with 7 positions matching TRBD1. V was pared by 3 bases and J by 1 base, with 3 bases of the junction left unmatched. Germline loops: CDR1 SGHTA, CDR2 FQGTGA. The CDR3 spans 14 residues. DNA for the CDR3: TGTGCCAGCAGCTTGACGGGACAGTCCTACGAGCAGTACGTC. Amino acids: CASSLTGQSYEQYV.

V is TRBV7-9 and J is TRBJ2-4; tentatively, D is TRBD1 (6 bases). Trimming removed 5 bases at V and 8 bases at J, with 19 bases between. Germline V gives CDR1 SEHNR, CDR2 FQNEAQ (reference sequence). The CDR3 runs 15 residues. CDR3 region: CASSVNLGGAHIQYF. For the CDR3, the DNA is TGTGCCAGCAGCGTTAACCTTGGGGGCGCGCACATTCAGTACTTC.

The chain couples TRBV6-6 to TRBJ2-7; D gene uncertain. Germline V lookup: CDR1 MNHNY, CDR2 SVGAGI (reference sequence). Between the trimmed V and J ends, which lost 6 bases and 7 bases, there was a span of 19 bases. The CDR3 has 14 residues. The CDR3 sequence is CASRDLGQTREQYV. CDR3 nucleotides: TGTGCCAGCAGGGATTTGGGTCAGACGAGGGAGCAGTACGTC.

The genes are TRBV27 and TRBJ1-1; 7 bases are a match to TRBD1. The V and J ends lost 5 bases and 4 bases, in that order; junction bases with no gene match: 7. The CDR3 is 14 amino acids. The germline V gene encodes CDR1 MNHEY and CDR2 SMNVEV (reference sequence). CDR3 DNA sequence: TGTGCCAGCAGTAAAAACAGGGGAGGCACTGAAGCTTTCTTT. The encoded protein is CASSKNRGGTEAFF.

The chain uses TRBV6-1 and TRBJ1-2, with 7 bases identical to TRBD1. V gave up 7 bases and J gave up 1 base; unmatched junction bases: 6. The CDR3 consists of 14 residues. Germline CDR1 MNHNS, CDR2 SASEGT. CDR3: CASTAGTDNYGYTF. CDR3 coding DNA: TGTGCCAGCACCGCCGGGACAGATAACTATGGCTACACCTTC.